This T cell receptor (beta chain) is drawn from a study of regulatory T cells in long-lasting Graves disease. Study results and caveats: Persistent disease exhibited a predilection for TRBV28, TRBJ1-2 and TRBJ2-5. Study of thyroid tissue was not done, with only peripheral blood studied.

CDR3-region Arm-PCR and iRepertoire HTBI primers produced the TCR beta libraries. Using its own MiXCR run on the multiplex PCR reads, TCRdb lists one record per CDR3 protein. The sample gives about 460,000 distinct CDR3 sequences, roughly 23% of which show up once; around 13% is in the top ten. Points on this clonotype: Antigen unknown.

As to time point: persistent/refractory GD, antithyroid drugs over 5 years with positive TRAb. RNA extracted from PBMCs served as the sequencing template. J was trimmed by 4 bases and V by 0 bases; bases with no gene match: 1. There are 16 residues in the CDR3. The germline V gene has CDR1 SGDLS and CDR2 YYNGEE. The material sequenced was peripheral blood mononuclear cells (PBMCs), taken when the disease was refractory, from a patient treated with antithyroid drugs. V is TRBV9 and J is TRBJ2-1, with TRBD2 matching 13 bases. The TCR sequence derives from a female donor with Graves disease. The DNA for the CDR3 is TGTGCCAGCAGCGTAGGGGGACTAGCGGGGTACAATGAGCAGTTCTTC. Translating it yields CASSVGGLAGYNEQFF.